These 29 T cell receptor beta chains were sequenced from one sample in a study of blood T cell repertoires in COVID-19. Method: immunoSEQ multiplex PCR; TCRdb's copy keeps in-frame clones and lacks some. The sample consists of about 430,000 clones, around 90% of them appearing once. The sequencing sample was made of peripheral blood. These receptors all come from a man between 18 and 35 years old with COVID-19, enrolled during active disease.

V and J are TRBV11-2 and TRBJ2-7; D remains unclear. The V gene lost 3 bases and the J gene lost 9 bases, with 12 bases spanning the gap. The CDR3 extends over 12 amino acids. Germline-derived CDR1 and CDR2 are SGHAT and FQNNGV. In nucleotides, the CDR3 is TGTGCCAGCAGCTTCGAATTTGGGCGGCAGTACTTC. Translating it yields CASSFEFGRQYF.

The CDR3 loop is CASRVEQLAGTDNEQFF. CDR3 sequence (DNA): TGCGCCAGCAGGGTGGAGCAACTAGCGGGAACTGACAATGAGCAGTTCTTC. V gene TRBV5-1 combines with J gene TRBJ2-1; 10 bases line up with TRBD2. Trimming removed 5 bases from V and 5 bases from J; junction bases left unmatched: 13. CDR1 is SGHRS, CDR2 YFSETQ, per germline. The length of the CDR3 is 17 residues.

The J gene is TRBJ1-1, the V gene TRBV7-9, with no clear D. This CDR3 region has 12 residues. Germline lookup yields CDR1 SEHNR and CDR2 FQNEAQ (reference sequence). Trimming took off 5 bases at V and 7 bases at J, with 11 bases between the two ends. For the CDR3, the DNA is TGTGCCAGCAGCAGCCTAGTGCTTGAAGCTTTCTTT. As protein: CASSSLVLEAFF.

The chain combines TRBV29-1 with TRBJ2-3, with D unclear. Trimming took 7 bases from V and 10 from J, leaving 21 bases between them. This CDR3 is 13 amino acids long. Germline lookup yields CDR1 SQVTM and CDR2 ANQGSEA. The CDR3 region has the DNA TGCAGCGCCGAACAACAGCTGCTGGATGCGCAGTATTTT. Amino acids: CSAEQQLLDAQYF.

The chain couples TRBV6-5 to TRBJ1-1, with a possible D match to TRBD1 (5 bases). V lost 2 bases, J lost 11 bases, and 15 bases lay in between. Germline loops: CDR1 MNHEY, CDR2 SVGAGI. The CDR3 covers 13 residues. CDR3 bases: TGTGCCAGCAGTTACGAGGCAGGGCGTTTGGCTTTCTTT. The encoded protein is CASSYEAGRLAFF.

The rearrangement joins TRBV6-5 to TRBJ2-5; D remains ambiguous. The CDR3 extends over 14 amino acids. CDR1 and CDR2 from the germline V gene are MNHEY and SVGAGI. Between the trimmed V and J ends, which lost 3 bases and 2 bases, there was a span of 10 bases. The CDR3 DNA reads as TGTGCCAGCAGTTATGGGCGCAAACAAGAGACCCAGTACTTC. Translated: CASSYGRKQETQYF.

The chain carries TRBV10-3 and TRBJ1-1; D not certain. V was pared by 3 bases and J by 1 base, with 9 bases between. CDR1 and CDR2 (germline): ENHRY, SYGVKD. The CDR3 has 14 residues. The CDR3: CAISDPGKNTEAFF. The CDR3, as DNA: TGTGCCATCAGTGACCCAGGAAAGAACACTGAAGCTTTCTTT.

The chain joins TRBV6-2 or TRBV6-3 to TRBJ1-5; D gene uncertain. CDR3 length: 13 amino acids. The V end was cut by 4 bases, the J end by 3 bases, with 7 bases between. In germline, CDR1 is MNHEY, CDR2 SVGEGT. The CDR3 bases are TGTGCCAGCAGTTTTTCTCTCAATCAGCCCCAGCATTTT. Protein product: CASSFSLNQPQHF.

This sequence joins TRBV27 and TRBJ2-1; 7 nucleotides line up with TRBD2. Trimming at V came to 4 bases and at J to 13 bases, leaving 7 bases not matched to a gene. Looked up from germline, CDR1 is MNHEY and CDR2 is SMNVEV (reference sequence). The CDR3 spans 12 residues. CDR3 protein: CASSSSGEGQFF. The CDR3 nucleotides read TGTGCCAGCAGTTCCTCCGGGGAGGGACAGTTCTTC.

This clone was observed once. V usage is TRBV5-4 and J usage is TRBJ1-1; the match to TRBD1 covers 7 bases. This CDR3 is built from 13 residues. With 4 bases clipped from V and 11 bases from J, the junction kept 11 bases outside the gene matches. CDR1 and CDR2 from the germline V gene are SGHNT and YYREEE (reference sequence). CDR3 bases: TGTGCCAGCAGCCGGACAGGCCGGAGAGAGGCTTTCTTT. It codes for CASSRTGRREAFF.

In this sample, this clone turned up once. The rearrangement joins TRBV14 to TRBJ2-7; D is possibly TRBD2 (5 bases). The length of the CDR3 is 14 residues. Per germline, CDR1 SGHDN and CDR2 FVKESK. With 0 bases removed from V and 5 bases from J, the gap between germline ends came to 11 bases. The CDR3 loop reads CASSQDTGIHEQYF. In DNA, the CDR3 is TGTGCCAGCAGCCAAGATACCGGGATCCACGAGCAGTACTTC.

In its sample, this clone was seen once. This chain links TRBV19 with TRBJ1-1; no clear D. Germline-derived CDR1 and CDR2 are LNHDA and SQIVND (reference sequence). Deletions cut 5 bases from V and 1 base from J, with 11 bases between. This CDR3 has 14 amino acids. This chain's CDR3 is CASSPVRQNTEAFF. The CDR3 DNA reads as TGTGCCAGTAGTCCGGTGCGGCAGAACACTGAAGCTTTCTTT.

This sequence joins TRBV3-1 (or the pseudogene TRBV3-2) and TRBJ2-2, with D maybe TRBD2 (6 bases). The CDR3 is made up of 14 amino acids. The V end was cut by 4 bases, the J end by 6 bases, with 12 bases between. Germline CDR1 LGHDT, CDR2 YNNKEL (reference sequence). For the CDR3, the DNA is TGTGCCAGCAGCCTCCGGGGGTCCTCCGGGGAGCTGTTTTTT. This translates into CASSLRGSSGELFF.

This clone was recorded only once. This chain uses TRBV9 with TRBJ2-1, with 9 bases lining up with TRBD2. CDR3 size: 17 residues. Germline loops: CDR1 SGDLS, CDR2 YYNGEE. V lost 0 bases, J lost 6 bases, and 10 bases stayed unmatched. This CDR3 reads CASSVDETSGYLNEQFF. CDR3 sequence (DNA): TGTGCCAGCAGCGTAGACGAGACTAGCGGATATCTCAATGAGCAGTTCTTC.

For this clone: In the same sample, other DNA sequences code for this CDR3. The rearrangement links TRBV7-9 to TRBJ2-3; no reliable D call. Trimming took 3 bases from V and 6 from J, leaving 4 bases between them. The CDR3 is 11 amino acids. CDR1 and CDR2 (germline): SEHNR, FQNEAQ (reference sequence). Written as DNA, the CDR3 is TGTGCCAGCAGCTTGTCTGATACGCAGTATTTT. Its protein product is CASSLSDTQYF.

V and J are TRBV2 and TRBJ2-3; 8 bases fit TRBD1. Germline trimming cut 6 bases from V and 5 bases from J; bases unmatched to any gene: 7. This CDR3 spans 14 amino acids. From germline, CDR1 is SNHLY and CDR2 FYNNEI. The chain's CDR3 is CASRWTGSQDTQYF. The DNA for the CDR3 is TGTGCCAGCAGATGGACAGGGAGCCAAGATACGCAGTATTTT.

V gene TRBV6-1 combines with J gene TRBJ1-5, with D maybe TRBD1 (5 bases). The CDR3 is 16 amino acids. CDR1 is MNHNS, CDR2 SASEGT, per germline. V was trimmed by 1 base and J by 0 bases, leaving 10 bases between them. DNA for the CDR3: TGTGCCAGCAGTGAAGTTTCAGGGTTTAGCAATCAGCCCCAGCATTTT. It encodes CASSEVSGFSNQPQHF.

This clone was seen only a few times. V and J are TRBV3-1 (or the pseudogene TRBV3-2) and TRBJ2-7, with 7 bases that match TRBD1. J was trimmed by 2 bases and V by 1 base; bases with no gene match: 5. Germline-derived CDR1 and CDR2 are LGHDT and YNNKEL (reference sequence). The CDR3 spans 15 residues. CDR3 DNA sequence: TGTGCCAGCAGCCAAGCCCTACAGGGGCCCTACGAGCAGTACTTC. Residues: CASSQALQGPYEQYF.

The chain combines TRBV11-2 with TRBJ2-7; tentative D call: TRBD2 (6 bases). Looked up from germline, CDR1 is SGHAT and CDR2 is FQNNGV. The germline V and J ends were trimmed by 5 bases and 2 bases, with 13 bases remaining between them. The CDR3 totals 14 residues. The CDR3 sequence is CASSLSPGAYEQYF. CDR3 sequence (DNA): TGTGCCAGCAGCCTGAGCCCGGGAGCCTACGAGCAGTACTTC.

The chain has TRBV5-4 and TRBJ2-3, with 7 nucleotides matching TRBD2. The CDR3 covers 15 residues. Trimming at V came to 0 bases and at J to 2 bases, leaving 3 bases not matched to a gene. The germline gives CDR1 SGHNT, CDR2 YYREEE (reference sequence). In nucleotides, the CDR3 is TGTGCCAGCAGCTTGGCTGCGGGAGCCACAGATACGCAGTATTTT. Protein sequence: CASSLAAGATDTQYF. The full variable domain, with the rest looked up from reference TRBV5-4 and TRBJ2-3, is ETGVTQSPTHLIKTRGQQVTLRCSSQSGHNTVSWYQQALGQGPQFIFQYYREEENGRGNFPPRFSGLQFPNYSSELNVNALELDDSALYLCASSLAAGATDTQYFGPGTRLTVL.

This clone occurred once. The chain couples TRBV9 to TRBJ2-3, with D perhaps matching TRBD2 (5 bases). Trimming took off 1 base at V and 2 bases at J, with 8 bases between the two ends. The CDR3 has 14 amino acids. CDR1 is SGDLS, CDR2 YYNGEE, per germline. Here the CDR3 reads CASSVWENTDTQYF. CDR3 in DNA: TGTGCCAGCAGCGTATGGGAGAACACAGATACGCAGTATTTT.

The chain couples TRBV7-9 to TRBJ2-1; TRBD2 matches 9 bases. Trimming removed 4 bases from V and 6 bases from J; junction bases left unmatched: 10. CDR3 size: 16 residues. CDR1 and CDR2 from the germline V gene are SEHNR and FQNEAQ (reference sequence). CDR3 sequence: CASSSSLLAGLNEQFF. The CDR3 DNA reads as TGTGCCAGCAGCTCCTCTTTACTAGCGGGCCTCAATGAGCAGTTCTTC.

The V call is TRBV11-3, the J call TRBJ2-7; D is perhaps TRBD1 (5 bases). Germline V gives CDR1 SGHNT, CDR2 YENEEA. The CDR3 length is 16 residues. Between the trimmed V and J ends, which lost 5 bases and 2 bases, there was a span of 19 bases. DNA for the CDR3: TGTGCCAGCAGCCTCCCCTTTTCATCAGGGCCCTACGAGCAGTACTTC. Protein: CASSLPFSSGPYEQYF.

This rearrangement joins TRBV4-1 to TRBJ2-1, with D tentatively TRBD1 (7 bases). The CDR3 extends over 17 amino acids. Germline CDR1 reads MGHRA; CDR2 reads YSYEKL. V was trimmed by 3 bases and J by 1 base, leaving 16 bases between them. Here the CDR3 reads CASSHTEGRGSYNEQFF. The DNA of the CDR3 is TGCGCCAGCAGCCACACGGAGGGCAGGGGGTCCTACAATGAGCAGTTCTTC.

The chain uses TRBV4-1 and TRBJ1-1, with 7 bases matching TRBD1. The junction had 4 bases not matched to a gene; V was cut back by 0 bases and J by 0 bases. The CDR3 sequence is 16 residues long. Germline CDR1 and CDR2: MGHRA and YSYEKL. The CDR3 region has the DNA TGCGCCAGCAGCCAAGATCGGACAGGAATGAACACTGAAGCTTTCTTT. Amino acids: CASSQDRTGMNTEAFF.

The chain uses TRBV18 and TRBJ1-1; 8 bases agree with TRBD1. Trimming removed 3 bases from V and 4 bases from J; junction bases left unmatched: 10. CDR3 length equals 16 residues. CDR1 is KGHSH, CDR2 LQKENI, per germline. CDR3 sequence: CASSPQNRGGGTEAFF. The CDR3 coding sequence is TGTGCCAGCTCACCGCAGAACAGGGGGGGAGGCACTGAAGCTTTCTTT. The whole variable domain, filled in from reference TRBV18 and TRBJ1-1, reads NAGVMQNPRHLVRRRGQEARLRCSPMKGHSHVYWYRQLPEEGLKFMVYLQKENIIDESGMPKERFSAEFPKEGPSILRIQQVVRGDSAAYFCASSPQNRGGGTEAFFGQGTRLTVV.

CDR3 sequence: CASSTETGRKYEQYF. CDR3 coding DNA: TGTGCCAGCAGCACTGAGACAGGGAGAAAGTACGAGCAGTACTTC. The rearrangement uses TRBV5-6 and TRBJ2-7, with TRBD1 matching 7 bases. The germline CDR1 and CDR2 sequences are SGHDT and YYEEEE. V gave up 4 bases and J gave up 4 bases; unmatched junction bases: 11. The CDR3 has 15 amino acids.

This clone was detected only once. This chain connects TRBV11-3 to TRBJ2-7; D unclear. The CDR3 totals 11 residues. V lost 3 bases to trimming and J lost 3 bases, with 3 bases between them. Germline V gene lookup returns CDR1 SGHNT and CDR2 YENEEA. This chain's CDR3 is CASSFRYEQYF. The DNA of the CDR3 is TGTGCCAGCAGCTTCCGCTACGAGCAGTACTTC.

The rearrangement joins TRBV5-1 to TRBJ2-1; TRBD2 matches at 7 bases. The CDR3 is made up of 15 amino acids. CDR1 and CDR2 (germline): SGHRS, YFSETQ. V shed 0 bases, J shed 7 bases, and the junction held 7 bases outside the gene matches. The CDR3 DNA is TGCGCCAGCAGCTTGGCCACGACTAGCTTAAATGAGCAGTTCTTC. As protein: CASSLATTSLNEQFF.